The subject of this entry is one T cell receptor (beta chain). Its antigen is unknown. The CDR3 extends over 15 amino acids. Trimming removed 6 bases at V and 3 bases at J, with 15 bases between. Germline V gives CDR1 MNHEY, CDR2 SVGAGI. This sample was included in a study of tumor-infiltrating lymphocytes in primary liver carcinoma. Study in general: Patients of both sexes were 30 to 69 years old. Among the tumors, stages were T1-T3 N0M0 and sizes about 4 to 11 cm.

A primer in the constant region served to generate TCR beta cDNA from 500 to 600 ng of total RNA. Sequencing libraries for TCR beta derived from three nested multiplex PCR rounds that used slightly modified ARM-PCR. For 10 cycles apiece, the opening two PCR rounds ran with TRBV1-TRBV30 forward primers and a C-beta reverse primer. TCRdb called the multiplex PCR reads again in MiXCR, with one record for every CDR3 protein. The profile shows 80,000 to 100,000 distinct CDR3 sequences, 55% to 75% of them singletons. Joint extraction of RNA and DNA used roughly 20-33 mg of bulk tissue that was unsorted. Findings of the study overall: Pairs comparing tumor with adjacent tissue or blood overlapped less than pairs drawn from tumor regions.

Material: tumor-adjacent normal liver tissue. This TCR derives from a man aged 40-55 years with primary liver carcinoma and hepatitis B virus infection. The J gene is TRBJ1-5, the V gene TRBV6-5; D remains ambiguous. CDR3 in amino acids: CASSPTEAPNQPQHF. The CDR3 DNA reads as TGTGCCAGCAGCCCGACTGAGGCTCCCAATCAGCCCCAGCATTTT.